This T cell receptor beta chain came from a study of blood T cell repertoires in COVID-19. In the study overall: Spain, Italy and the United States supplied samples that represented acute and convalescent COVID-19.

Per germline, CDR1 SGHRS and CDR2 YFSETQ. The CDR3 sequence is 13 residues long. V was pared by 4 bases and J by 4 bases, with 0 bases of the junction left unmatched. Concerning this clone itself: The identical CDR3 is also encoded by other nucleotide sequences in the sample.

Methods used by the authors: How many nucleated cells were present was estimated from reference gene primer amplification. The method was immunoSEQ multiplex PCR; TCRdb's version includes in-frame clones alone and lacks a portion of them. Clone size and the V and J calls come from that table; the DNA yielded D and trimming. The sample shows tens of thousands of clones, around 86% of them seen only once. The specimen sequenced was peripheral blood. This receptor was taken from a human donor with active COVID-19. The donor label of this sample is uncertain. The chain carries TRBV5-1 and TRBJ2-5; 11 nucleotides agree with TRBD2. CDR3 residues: CASSLAGGETQYF. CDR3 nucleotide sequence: TGCGCCAGCAGCCTAGCGGGGGGAGAGACCCAGTACTTC.